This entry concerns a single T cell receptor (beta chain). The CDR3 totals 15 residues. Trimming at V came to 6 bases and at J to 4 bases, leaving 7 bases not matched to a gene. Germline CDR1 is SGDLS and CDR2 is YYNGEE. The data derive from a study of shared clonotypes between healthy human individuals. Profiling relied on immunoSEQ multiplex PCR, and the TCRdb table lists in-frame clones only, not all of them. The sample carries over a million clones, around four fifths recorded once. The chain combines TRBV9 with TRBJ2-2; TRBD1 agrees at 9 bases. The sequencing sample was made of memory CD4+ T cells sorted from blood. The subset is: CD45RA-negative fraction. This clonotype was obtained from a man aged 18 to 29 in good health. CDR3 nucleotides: TGTGCCAGCACCCGACAGGGGGTATCCACCGGGGAGCTGTTTTTT. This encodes CASTRQGVSTGELFF.